The rows below give T cell receptor beta chains drawn from one sample of a study of blood T cell repertoires in COVID-19. The method was immunoSEQ multiplex PCR; TCRdb's version includes in-frame clones alone and lacks a portion of them. The data hold around 130,000 clones, with more than 75% observed a single time. Sequencing was done on a sample of peripheral blood. The source is a human donor in a cohort sampled during active COVID-19. Both conserved end residues are trimmed from each CDR3. The order of the fields is V gene, J gene, CDR3 protein.

V: TRBV13; J: TRBJ2-4; CDR3: ASSPERTKNIQY
V: TRBV5-1; J: TRBJ2-1; CDR3: ASSPAGTRGLESYNEQF
V: TRBV3-1/TRBV3-2; J: TRBJ1-1; CDR3: ASKTQGSNTEAF
V: TRBV27; J: TRBJ1-6; CDR3: ASSLSLGRAPLH
V: TRBV28; J: TRBJ2-2; CDR3: ASSLSGGDTGELF
V: TRBV4-1; J: TRBJ1-2; CDR3: ASSHFIRTEGSYGYT
V: TRBV7-9; J: TRBJ1-2; CDR3: ASSLGQGGLHGYT
V: TRBV3-1/TRBV3-2; J: TRBJ2-7; CDR3: ASSRGTGRGDEQY
V: TRBV11-2; J: TRBJ2-1; CDR3: ASSGLGAESYNEQF
V: TRBV19; J: TRBJ1-5; CDR3: ASSGQGYSNQPQH
V: TRBV5-6; J: TRBJ2-3; CDR3: ASSLRGRPRPDTQY